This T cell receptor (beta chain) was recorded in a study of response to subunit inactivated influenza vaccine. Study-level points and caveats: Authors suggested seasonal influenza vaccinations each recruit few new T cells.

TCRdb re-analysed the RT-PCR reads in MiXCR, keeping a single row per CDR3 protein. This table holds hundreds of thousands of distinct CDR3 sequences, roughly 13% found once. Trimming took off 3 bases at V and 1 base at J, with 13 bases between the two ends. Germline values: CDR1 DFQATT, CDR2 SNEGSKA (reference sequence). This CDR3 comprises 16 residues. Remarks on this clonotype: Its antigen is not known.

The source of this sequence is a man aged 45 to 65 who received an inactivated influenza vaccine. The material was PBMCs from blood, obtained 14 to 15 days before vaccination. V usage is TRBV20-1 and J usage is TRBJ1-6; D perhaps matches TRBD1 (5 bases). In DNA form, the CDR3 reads TGCAGTGCTAGTCGGGCAGGGAGGTCCTATAATTCACCCCTCCACTTT. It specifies CSASRAGRSYNSPLHF.